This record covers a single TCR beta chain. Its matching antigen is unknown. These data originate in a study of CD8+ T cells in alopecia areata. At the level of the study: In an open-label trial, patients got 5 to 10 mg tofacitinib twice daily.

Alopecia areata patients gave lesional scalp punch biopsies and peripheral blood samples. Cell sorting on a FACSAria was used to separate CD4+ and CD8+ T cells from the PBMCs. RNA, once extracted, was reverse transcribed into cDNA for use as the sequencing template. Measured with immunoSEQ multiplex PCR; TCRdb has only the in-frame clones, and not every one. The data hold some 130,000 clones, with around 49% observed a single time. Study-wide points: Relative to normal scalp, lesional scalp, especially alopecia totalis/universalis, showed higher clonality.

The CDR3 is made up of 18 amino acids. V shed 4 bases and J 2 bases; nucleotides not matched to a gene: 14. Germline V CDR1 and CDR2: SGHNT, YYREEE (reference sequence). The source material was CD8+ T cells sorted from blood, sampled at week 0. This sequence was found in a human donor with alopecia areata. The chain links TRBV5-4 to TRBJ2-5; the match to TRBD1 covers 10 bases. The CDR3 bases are TGTGCCAGCAGCACACTTGTCGTCGGGACAGGGGAACAAGAGACCCAGTACTTC. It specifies CASSTLVVGTGEQETQYF.